This T cell receptor beta chain was obtained from a study of shared clonotypes between healthy human individuals. Study outcomes and limitations: Naive subsets tended to show greater estimated richness than memory subsets. Lower generation probabilities were found for non-shared clonotypes than for those shared by all four donors.

A note on this clone: Its antigen is unidentified.

Genomic DNA per cell subset filled all wells of several immunoSEQ plates. The protocol was immunoSEQ multiplex PCR, while the TCRdb copy is restricted to in-frame clones and leaves out a portion. The repertoire consists of some 1 million clones, with 65% to 75% occurring once and the leading ten covering approximately 1.5%. This CDR3 contains 15 residues. Germline lookup yields CDR1 SGDLS and CDR2 YYNGEE. Trimming left V 2 bases short and J 0 bases short, with 12 bases between. J is TRBJ2-7 and V is TRBV9; the D gene is possibly TRBD2 (5 bases). Material: memory CD4+ T cells sorted from blood. Subset reported: CD45RA-negative fraction. The receptor was isolated from a man aged 18 to 29 in good health. CDR3 loop: CASSVTWESSYEQYF. In DNA form, the CDR3 reads TGTGCCAGCAGCGTCACGTGGGAGTCCTCCTACGAGCAGTACTTC.